The source of this TCR beta chain is a study of blood T cell repertoires in COVID-19. Looking at the study overall: From the United States, Italy and Spain came samples of acute and convalescent COVID-19.

V was clipped by 3 bases and J by 5 bases, with 20 bases between them. This CDR3 comprises 16 residues. CDR1 is KGHSH, CDR2 LQKENI, per germline. Original data processing: The authors estimated nucleated cell counts from reference gene primer amplification. Repertoires were generated with immunoSEQ multiplex PCR, while TCRdb's copy carries only in-frame clones and drops some. V, J and clone size reflect that table, while D and trimming were determined from the DNA. The sample lists some 96,000 clones, around 88% occurring once. This chain joins TRBV18 and TRBJ2-7, with D maybe TRBD1 (6 bases). Sample: peripheral blood. The receptor was isolated from a human donor in a cohort sampled during active COVID-19. CDR3: CASSPAIRQEQDEQYF. DNA for the CDR3: TGTGCCAGCTCACCGGCAATTCGACAGGAACAGGACGAGCAGTACTTC. Using reference TRBV18 and TRBJ2-7 for the parts outside the CDR3, the full variable domain is NAGVMQNPRHLVRRRGQEARLRCSPMKGHSHVYWYRQLPEEGLKFMVYLQKENIIDESGMPKERFSAEFPKEGPSILRIQQVVRGDSAAYFCASSPAIRQEQDEQYFGPGTRLTVT.